This T cell receptor (beta chain) was documented in a study of CD8 T cells in Susac syndrome. Deletions cut 2 bases from V and 3 bases from J, with 11 bases between. The germline CDR1 and CDR2 sequences are MNHEY and SVGAGI. The length of the CDR3 is 14 residues. The multiple sclerosis controls, all treatment-naive patients, had relapsing-remitting disease that was stable or active. It was negative isolation that provided the CD8+ and CD4+ T cells, whereas TEMRA cells were enriched by FACS. The authors reverse transcribed about 0.5 to 1 ug RNA with random hexamers. TCRdb passed the immunoSEQ multiplex PCR reads through MiXCR, listing each CDR3 protein once. The data contain about 440,000 distinct CDR3 sequences, more than 80% of them singletons.

Sequenced: CD8+ T cells from PBMCs. This clonotype originated in a human donor with multiple sclerosis. The V call is TRBV6-5, the J call TRBJ2-7, with no clear D. Here the CDR3 DNA reads TGTGCCAGCAGTTACACGGGTCTATACTACGAGCAGTACTTC. It codes for CASSYTGLYYEQYF.